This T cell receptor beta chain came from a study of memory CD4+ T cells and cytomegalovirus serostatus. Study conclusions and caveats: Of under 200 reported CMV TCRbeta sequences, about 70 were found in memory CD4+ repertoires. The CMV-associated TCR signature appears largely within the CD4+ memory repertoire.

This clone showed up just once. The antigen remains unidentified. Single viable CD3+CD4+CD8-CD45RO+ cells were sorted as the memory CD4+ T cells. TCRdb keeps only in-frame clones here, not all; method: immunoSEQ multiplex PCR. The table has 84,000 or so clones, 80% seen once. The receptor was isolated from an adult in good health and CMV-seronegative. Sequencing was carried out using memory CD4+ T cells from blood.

CDR3 in amino acids: CASRGDRHTEAFF. Written as DNA, the CDR3 is TGTGCCAGTAGGGGGGACAGACACACTGAAGCTTTCTTT. The gene calls are TRBV19 and TRBJ1-1; 7 bases are shared with TRBD1. The ends lost 6 bases at V and 3 bases at J; junction bases unmatched: 4. This CDR3 contains 13 residues. Germline V gives CDR1 LNHDA, CDR2 SQIVND (reference sequence).